This T cell receptor beta chain appears in the sequencing data of a study of glioma-infiltrating T cells. Overall study results and limits: Gliomas, especially low-grade, showed above-expected tissue-blood divergence; non-neoplastic patients showed below. Very few CDR3 sequences were shared between tissue and blood.

TCR alpha and beta CDR3 regions were amplified from RNA using iRepertoire nested multiplex PCR. For one-step reverse transcription and amplification, about 85-400 ng of tissue mRNA or PBMC total RNA was used. One entry per CDR3 protein results from TCRdb running MiXCR on the multiplex PCR reads. The table includes 90,000 to 100,000 distinct CDR3 sequences, 40% detected once. CDR3 length: 16 amino acids. CDR1 LNHNV and CDR2 YYDKDF come from the germline V gene (reference sequence). The ends lost 0 bases at V and 7 bases at J; junction bases unmatched: 4. About this clonotype: Its antigen is not identified.

This sequence joins TRBV15 and TRBJ2-2, with TRBD2 identical over 11 bases. The receptor was derived from a human donor with low-grade glioma or glioblastoma, undergoing nonglioma brain surgery, or in good health (not recorded which). The sample consisted of glioma tissue, nonneoplastic brain tissue, or PBMCs (not recorded which). CDR3 coding DNA: TGTGCCACCAGCAGAGAAACTAGCGGGAGTTACGGGGAGCTGTTTTTT. Translating gives CATSRETSGSYGELFF.